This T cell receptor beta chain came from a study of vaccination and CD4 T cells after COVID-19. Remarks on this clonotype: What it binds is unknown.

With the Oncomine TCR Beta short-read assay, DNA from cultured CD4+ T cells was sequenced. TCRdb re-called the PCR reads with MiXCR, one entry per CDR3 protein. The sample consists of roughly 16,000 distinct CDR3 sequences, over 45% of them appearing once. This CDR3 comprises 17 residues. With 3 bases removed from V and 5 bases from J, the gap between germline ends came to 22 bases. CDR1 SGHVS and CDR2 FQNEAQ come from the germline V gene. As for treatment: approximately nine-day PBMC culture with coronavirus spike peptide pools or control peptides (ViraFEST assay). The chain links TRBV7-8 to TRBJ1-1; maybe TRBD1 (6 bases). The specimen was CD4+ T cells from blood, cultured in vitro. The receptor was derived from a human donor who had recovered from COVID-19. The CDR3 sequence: CASSLSNNRAPRTEAFF. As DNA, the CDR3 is TGTGCCAGCAGCTTGTCGAATAACAGGGCCCCGCGGACTGAAGCTTTCTTT. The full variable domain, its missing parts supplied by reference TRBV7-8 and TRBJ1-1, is GAGVSQSPRYKVAKRGQDVALRCDPISGHVSLFWYQQALGQGPEFLTYFQNEAQLDKSGLPSDRFFAERPEGSVSTLKIQRTQQEDSAVYLCASSLSNNRAPRTEAFFGQGTRLTVV.